This note documents a single TCR beta chain sequence. The CDR3 has 12 amino acids. CDR1 is SNHLY and CDR2 is FYNNEI in the germline V gene. V was trimmed by 3 bases and J by 9 bases, leaving 11 bases between them. Study processing details: It was from reference gene primer amplification that nucleated cell counts were estimated. TCRdb keeps only in-frame clones here, not all; method: immunoSEQ multiplex PCR. V, J and clone size were drawn from that table, and D and trimming were deduced from the DNA. The table records 110,000 to 150,000 clones, more than 60% of them present only once. The sample belongs to a study of blood T cell repertoires in COVID-19. The overall study: Acute and convalescent COVID-19 specimens originated in the United States, Italy and Spain. Sources were T cells, B-cell-depleted T cells, or PBMCs; the material itself was cDNA or gDNA.

The chain recombines TRBV2 with TRBJ1-1; TRBD1 might be the D (6 bases). Sample: peripheral blood. The sequence was obtained from an elderly man with acute or convalescent COVID-19. CDR3 nucleotides: TGTGCCAGCAGTGACCCAGGGGTGAAAGCTTTCTTT. It translates to CASSDPGVKAFF.